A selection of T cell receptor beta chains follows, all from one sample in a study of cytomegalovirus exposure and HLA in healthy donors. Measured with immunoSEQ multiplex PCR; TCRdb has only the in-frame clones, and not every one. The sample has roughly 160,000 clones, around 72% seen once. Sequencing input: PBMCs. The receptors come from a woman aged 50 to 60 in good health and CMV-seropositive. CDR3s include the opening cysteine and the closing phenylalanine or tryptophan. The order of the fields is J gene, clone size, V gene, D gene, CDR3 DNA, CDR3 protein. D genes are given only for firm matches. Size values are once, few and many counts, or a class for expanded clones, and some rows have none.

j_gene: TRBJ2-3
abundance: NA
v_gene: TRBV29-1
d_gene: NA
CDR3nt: TGCAGCGTTGCACTCTCTAGCACAGATACGCAGTATTTT
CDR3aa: CSVALSSTDTQYF

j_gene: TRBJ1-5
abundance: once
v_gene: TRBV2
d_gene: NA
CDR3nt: TGTGCCAGCAGTGTATCTGGGGGCGGTCAGCCCCAGCATTTT
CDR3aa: CASSVSGGGQPQHF

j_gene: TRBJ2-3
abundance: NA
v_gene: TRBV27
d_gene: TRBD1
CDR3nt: TGTGCCAGCAGGTACCGGCAACAGGGGGCAACAGATACGCAGTATTTT
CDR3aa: CASRYRQQGATDTQYF

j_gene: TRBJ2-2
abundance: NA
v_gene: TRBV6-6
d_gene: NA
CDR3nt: TGTGCCAGCAGTTACTTTACCGCGACGGGCACCGGGGAGCTGTTTTTT
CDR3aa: CASSYFTATGTGELFF

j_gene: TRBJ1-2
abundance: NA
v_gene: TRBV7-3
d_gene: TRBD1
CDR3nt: TGTGCCAGCAGCATGGGACAGGGTGATGGCTACACCTTC
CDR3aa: CASSMGQGDGYTF

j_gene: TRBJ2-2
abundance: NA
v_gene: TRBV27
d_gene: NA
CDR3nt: TGTGCCAGCAGTCTAGGAAACACCGGGGAGCTGTTTTTT
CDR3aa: CASSLGNTGELFF

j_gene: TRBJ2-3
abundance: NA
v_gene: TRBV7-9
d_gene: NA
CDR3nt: TGTGCCAGCAGCATCGAACAAGGCACAGATACGCAGTATTTT
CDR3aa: CASSIEQGTDTQYF

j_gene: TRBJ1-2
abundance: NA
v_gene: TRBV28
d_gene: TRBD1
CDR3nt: TGTGCCAGCAGTCGTCCGGGACAGGGGGCGGGGCTGTACGGCTACACCTTC
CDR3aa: CASSRPGQGAGLYGYTF

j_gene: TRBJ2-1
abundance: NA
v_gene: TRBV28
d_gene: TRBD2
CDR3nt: TGTGCCAGCAGTCGGACTAGCTCCTACAATGAGCAGTTCTTC
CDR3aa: CASSRTSSYNEQFF

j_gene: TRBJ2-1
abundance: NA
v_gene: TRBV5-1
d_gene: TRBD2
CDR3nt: TGCGCCAGCAGCTTGGTAGGACTAGCGATCAATGAGCAGTTCTTC
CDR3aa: CASSLVGLAINEQFF